Below are 5 T cell receptor beta chains sequenced from a single sample in a study of T cell changes during pregnancy in multiple sclerosis. Here immunoSEQ multiplex PCR was the method, and the copy in TCRdb shows in-frame clones only, minus some. Seen here are 100,000 or so clones, approximately 93% observed once, and the top ten hold 0.99%. The source was peripheral blood, collected after pregnancy. The receptors here all came from a female donor with multiple sclerosis, enrolled in a pregnancy study.

The V and J genes are TRBV27 and TRBJ1-5; D is unresolved. Germline CDR1 and CDR2: MNHEY and SMNVEV (reference sequence). This CDR3 spans 14 amino acids. V shed 5 bases and J shed 1 base, with 9 bases lying between them. The CDR3 protein is CASSPTYSNQPQHF. CDR3 coding DNA: TGTGCCAGCAGTCCGACATACAGCAATCAGCCCCAGCATTTT.

The J gene is TRBJ1-5, the V gene TRBV19; 9 bases map to TRBD1. Germline V lookup: CDR1 LNHDA, CDR2 SQIVND (reference sequence). J was trimmed by 5 bases and V by 7 bases; bases with no gene match: 12. The CDR3 consists of 16 residues. CDR3 sequence (DNA): TGTGCCAGTACCCCGACCGGGACAGGGAACCATCAGCCCCAGCATTTT. Amino acid sequence: CASTPTGTGNHQPQHF.

This chain uses TRBV27 with TRBJ1-4; D is unresolved. Trimming pared 8 bases from V and 2 bases from J, leaving 12 bases between. The CDR3 consists of 14 residues. The germline CDR1 and CDR2 sequences are MNHEY and SMNVEV (reference sequence). CDR3 loop: CASRTQLTNEKLFF. The CDR3 coding sequence is TGTGCCAGCCGAACACAGCTGACTAATGAAAAACTGTTTTTT. Using reference TRBV27 and TRBJ1-4 for the parts outside the CDR3, the full variable domain is EAQVTQNPRYLITVTGKKLTVTCSQNMNHEYMSWYRQDPGLGLRQIYYSMNVEVTDKGDVPEGYKVSRKEKRNFPLILESPSPNQTSLYFCASRTQLTNEKLFFGSGTQLSVL.

V and J are TRBV6-1 and TRBJ2-2, with 9 bases fitting TRBD1. Germline values: CDR1 MNHNS, CDR2 SASEGT. CDR3 length: 14 amino acids. The junction had 5 bases not matched to a gene; V was cut back by 7 bases and J by 5 bases. This chain's CDR3 is CASKRDRATGELFF. CDR3 nucleotides: TGTGCCAGCAAGAGGGACAGGGCGACCGGGGAGCTGTTTTTT.

This chain links TRBV5-1 with TRBJ2-6; TRBD1 matches 7 bases. The CDR3 sequence is 17 residues long. Trimming took 0 bases from V and 4 from J; bases not matched to a gene: 7. Germline CDR1 and CDR2: SGHRS and YFSETQ. CDR3 loop: CASSLDRGVRGANVLTF. The CDR3 nucleotides are TGCGCCAGCAGCTTGGACAGGGGCGTGCGAGGGGCCAACGTCCTGACTTTC.